Listed below are T cell receptor beta chains from one sample, sequenced in a study of CD8 T cells in ankylosing spondylitis. One entry per CDR3 protein, called by TCRdb with MiXCR from the 5' RACE reads. The data hold hundreds of thousands of distinct CDR3 sequences, with over 9.5% observed a single time. Sequencing used blood, either unsorted or a sorted T cell fraction (not recorded which). These receptors came from a male donor with ankylosing spondylitis. Both conserved end residues are part of each CDR3. D genes are given only for firm matches. For some rows the clone size is stated as once, few or many, or as a class when expanded; others skip it.

j_gene: TRBJ2-3
abundance: -
v_gene: TRBV7-2
d_gene: TRBD2
CDR3nt: TGTGCCAGCAGCTTAGCAGCGGGAGTCACAGATACGCAGTATTTT
CDR3aa: CASSLAAGVTDTQYF

j_gene: TRBJ1-4
abundance: few
v_gene: TRBV30
d_gene: -
CDR3nt: TGTGCCTGGAGTCTCCAGGCCAGGGTAGGAAAACTGTTTTTT
CDR3aa: CAWSLQARVGKLFF

j_gene: TRBJ2-7
abundance: few
v_gene: TRBV6-5
d_gene: TRBD1
CDR3nt: TGTGCCAGCAGGTATCGGGGACAGACCTACGAGCAGTACTTC
CDR3aa: CASRYRGQTYEQYF

j_gene: TRBJ1-2
abundance: few
v_gene: TRBV12-5
d_gene: -
CDR3nt: TGTGCTAGTGCGAGCGGACAGCTTAACTACGGCTACACCTTC
CDR3aa: CASASGQLNYGYTF

j_gene: TRBJ1-1
abundance: few
v_gene: TRBV12-3/TRBV12-4
d_gene: -
CDR3nt: TGTGCCAGCAGAGAGACAGCAAACACTGAAGCTTTCTTT
CDR3aa: CASRETANTEAFF

j_gene: TRBJ1-1
abundance: many
v_gene: TRBV27
d_gene: -
CDR3nt: TGTGCCAGCAGTTCCGCAGGCACTGAAGCTTTCTTT
CDR3aa: CASSSAGTEAFF

j_gene: TRBJ1-1
abundance: -
v_gene: TRBV3-1
d_gene: TRBD1
CDR3nt: TGTGCCAGCAGCCCCAACCCGACAGGGAGGAAGTACACTGAAGCTTTCTTT
CDR3aa: CASSPNPTGRKYTEAFF

j_gene: TRBJ2-7
abundance: many
v_gene: TRBV5-1
d_gene: TRBD1
CDR3nt: TGCGCCAGCAGCGGCGGGACAGGGCGCTACGAGCAGTACTTC
CDR3aa: CASSGGTGRYEQYF

j_gene: TRBJ2-1
abundance: -
v_gene: TRBV11-2
d_gene: -
CDR3nt: TGTGCCAGCAGCTTGGGACCCACACCGGTTAAGTACAATGAGCAGTTCTTC
CDR3aa: CASSLGPTPVKYNEQFF

j_gene: TRBJ1-1
abundance: -
v_gene: TRBV20-1
d_gene: -
CDR3nt: TGCAGTGCTAGTTGGGACATGAACACTGAAGCTTTCTTT
CDR3aa: CSASWDMNTEAFF

j_gene: TRBJ1-5
abundance: few
v_gene: TRBV7-9
d_gene: TRBD1
CDR3nt: TGTGCCAGCAGTCCCATCGACAGGGAAAATCAGCCCCAGCATTTT
CDR3aa: CASSPIDRENQPQHF

j_gene: TRBJ2-7
abundance: few
v_gene: TRBV7-8
d_gene: TRBD1
CDR3nt: TGTGCCAGCAGCACCCGACAGGGCGACCGGCTCGAGCAGTACTTC
CDR3aa: CASSTRQGDRLEQYF

j_gene: TRBJ2-1
abundance: few
v_gene: TRBV9
d_gene: TRBD2
CDR3nt: TGTGCCAGCAGCGTAGTCGGGCGGCGGGGGGTAGGGGAGCAGTTCTTC
CDR3aa: CASSVVGRRGVGEQFF

j_gene: TRBJ1-1
abundance: -
v_gene: TRBV29-1
d_gene: -
CDR3nt: TGCAGCGTTACCCAAGACCCTGTGTACACTGAAGCTTTCTTT
CDR3aa: CSVTQDPVYTEAFF

j_gene: TRBJ2-3
abundance: -
v_gene: TRBV10-3
d_gene: TRBD2
CDR3nt: TGTGCCATCAGTGAACAGGGACTAGCGTCTAGCACAGATACGCAGTATTTT
CDR3aa: CAISEQGLASSTDTQYF

j_gene: TRBJ2-7
abundance: -
v_gene: TRBV7-9
d_gene: -
CDR3nt: TGTGCCAGCAGCTTAGCGTCCTGGGACGAGCAGTACTTC
CDR3aa: CASSLASWDEQYF

j_gene: TRBJ2-3
abundance: many
v_gene: TRBV20-1
d_gene: TRBD1
CDR3nt: TGCAGTGCTAGCAGGGACAGGGGGATAGATACGCAGTATTTT
CDR3aa: CSASRDRGIDTQYF

j_gene: TRBJ2-7
abundance: few
v_gene: TRBV18
d_gene: TRBD1
CDR3nt: TGTGCCAGCTCACTAACCGGGACAGGGACTGGCGAGCAGTACTTC
CDR3aa: CASSLTGTGTGEQYF

j_gene: TRBJ2-2
abundance: -
v_gene: TRBV7-9
d_gene: -
CDR3nt: TGTGCCAGCAGCTTCTGGGTCCCCGGGGAGCTGTTTTTT
CDR3aa: CASSFWVPGELFF

j_gene: TRBJ1-1
abundance: few
v_gene: TRBV7-2
d_gene: TRBD1
CDR3nt: TGTGCCAGCAGCTTACAGGGGGTTGAGTATGTCGCTGAAGCTTTCTTT
CDR3aa: CASSLQGVEYVAEAFF

j_gene: TRBJ1-1
abundance: -
v_gene: TRBV12-3/TRBV12-4
d_gene: -
CDR3nt: TGTGCCAGCAGTTTCCGACGGACCACTGAAGCTTTCTTT
CDR3aa: CASSFRRTTEAFF

j_gene: TRBJ2-5
abundance: -
v_gene: TRBV7-6
d_gene: -
CDR3nt: TGTGCCAGCAGCCCTAACGGTAGGGGGAGGAACCGGGAGACCCAGTACTTC
CDR3aa: CASSPNGRGRNRETQYF

j_gene: TRBJ2-3
abundance: few
v_gene: TRBV20-1
d_gene: -
CDR3nt: TGCAGTGCTAGCCGAGAGGGGCTATTCGGTACGCAGTATTTT
CDR3aa: CSASREGLFGTQYF

j_gene: TRBJ2-1
abundance: many
v_gene: TRBV20-1
d_gene: TRBD2
CDR3nt: TGCAGTGCTAGTTCTGCCGGGACTAGCGGGAGACAGGGGCACGTCAATGAGCAGTTCTTC
CDR3aa: CSASSAGTSGRQGHVNEQFF

j_gene: TRBJ1-5
abundance: few
v_gene: TRBV12-3/TRBV12-4
d_gene: -
CDR3nt: TGTGCCAGCAGCCCTCGCGGGGTGGTAAGCAATCAGCCCCAGCATTTT
CDR3aa: CASSPRGVVSNQPQHF

j_gene: TRBJ2-1
abundance: few
v_gene: TRBV20-1
d_gene: TRBD2
CDR3nt: TGCAGTGCTAGAGATGGGAAAACTAGCGGAACCTACAATGAGCAGTTCTTC
CDR3aa: CSARDGKTSGTYNEQFF

j_gene: TRBJ1-2
abundance: -
v_gene: TRBV27
d_gene: -
CDR3nt: TGTGCCAGCAGTGCATATATGGGGACACATGGCTACACCTTC
CDR3aa: CASSAYMGTHGYTF

j_gene: TRBJ2-1
abundance: few
v_gene: TRBV18
d_gene: -
CDR3nt: TGTGCCAGCTCACCACTGGGGGGACGAGGCTCCTACAATGAGCAGTTCTTC
CDR3aa: CASSPLGGRGSYNEQFF

j_gene: TRBJ2-7
abundance: few
v_gene: TRBV5-1
d_gene: TRBD1
CDR3nt: TGCGCCAGCAGCTGGACAGGGGCAGACGAGCAGTACTTC
CDR3aa: CASSWTGADEQYF

j_gene: TRBJ2-3
abundance: -
v_gene: TRBV11-2
d_gene: -
CDR3nt: TGTGCCAGCAGCTTGACCCAGGAAACAGATACGCAGTATTTT
CDR3aa: CASSLTQETDTQYF

j_gene: TRBJ2-5
abundance: -
v_gene: TRBV7-3
d_gene: -
CDR3nt: TGTGCCAGCAGCCCCGGCTGGCGGGAGACCCAGTACTTC
CDR3aa: CASSPGWRETQYF

j_gene: TRBJ1-2
abundance: many
v_gene: TRBV24-1
d_gene: TRBD1
CDR3nt: TGTGCCACCAGTGACGGGACAGGGGGCAACTATGGCTACACCTTC
CDR3aa: CATSDGTGGNYGYTF

j_gene: TRBJ2-2
abundance: few
v_gene: TRBV20-1
d_gene: -
CDR3nt: TGCAGTGCTAGACCCCCGGGACGGAACACCGGGGAGCTGTTTTTT
CDR3aa: CSARPPGRNTGELFF

j_gene: TRBJ1-2
abundance: few
v_gene: TRBV5-5
d_gene: TRBD1
CDR3nt: TGTGCCAGCAGCCCGACCCCCGGGACAGGGTCCTTGGCCGACACCTTC
CDR3aa: CASSPTPGTGSLADTF

j_gene: TRBJ1-1
abundance: many
v_gene: TRBV12-3/TRBV12-4
d_gene: -
CDR3nt: TGTGCCAGCAGTTTCAGGGGTCAAGCTTTCTTT
CDR3aa: CASSFRGQAFF

j_gene: TRBJ2-4
abundance: -
v_gene: TRBV15
d_gene: -
CDR3nt: TGTGCCACCAGCAGAGATGTAAACATTCAGTACTTC
CDR3aa: CATSRDVNIQYF

j_gene: TRBJ1-2
abundance: few
v_gene: TRBV5-1
d_gene: -
CDR3nt: TGCGCCAGCAGCTTGAACGGACTCTATGGCTACACCTTC
CDR3aa: CASSLNGLYGYTF

j_gene: TRBJ1-6
abundance: few
v_gene: TRBV20-1
d_gene: -
CDR3nt: TGCAGTGCTAGAGAGGAGGGGAATTCACCCCTCCACTTT
CDR3aa: CSAREEGNSPLHF

j_gene: TRBJ2-4
abundance: -
v_gene: TRBV18
d_gene: -
CDR3nt: TGTGCCAGCTCACCTAGGGACGGCTATAACATTCAGTACTTC
CDR3aa: CASSPRDGYNIQYF

j_gene: TRBJ2-3
abundance: -
v_gene: TRBV20-1
d_gene: -
CDR3nt: TGCAGTGCCAAGCCGGGTGGCCCCACAGATACGCAGTATTTT
CDR3aa: CSAKPGGPTDTQYF

j_gene: TRBJ2-1
abundance: few
v_gene: TRBV7-3
d_gene: -
CDR3nt: TGTGCCAGCAGCTTCGGGACGGCGACCTACAATGAGCAGTTCTTC
CDR3aa: CASSFGTATYNEQFF

j_gene: TRBJ2-1
abundance: many
v_gene: TRBV12-3/TRBV12-4
d_gene: -
CDR3nt: TGTGCCAGCAACCTCATGAATCTAAGGGAGCAGTTCTTC
CDR3aa: CASNLMNLREQFF

j_gene: TRBJ1-4
abundance: few
v_gene: TRBV7-3
d_gene: -
CDR3nt: TGTGCCAGCAGCTTACGACATGGGGGCTACGAAAAACTGTTTTTT
CDR3aa: CASSLRHGGYEKLFF

j_gene: TRBJ2-7
abundance: few
v_gene: TRBV12-3/TRBV12-4
d_gene: TRBD1
CDR3nt: TGTGCCAGCGGTAAGACCCGGGACAGGGTTCACGAGCAGTACTTC
CDR3aa: CASGKTRDRVHEQYF

j_gene: TRBJ1-1
abundance: many
v_gene: TRBV29-1
d_gene: -
CDR3nt: TGCAGCGTTGAAGGGGCCAGAGAAGCTTTCTTT
CDR3aa: CSVEGAREAFF

j_gene: TRBJ2-2
abundance: -
v_gene: TRBV7-3
d_gene: -
CDR3nt: TGTGCCAGCAGCCCCAGCCTTTTTCGCGGGGAGCTGTTTTTT
CDR3aa: CASSPSLFRGELFF

j_gene: TRBJ2-7
abundance: few
v_gene: TRBV6-5
d_gene: -
CDR3nt: TGTGCCAGCAGTTACTCTGGCTCCCCCTACGAGCAGTACTTC
CDR3aa: CASSYSGSPYEQYF

j_gene: TRBJ2-3
abundance: few
v_gene: TRBV4-3
d_gene: -
CDR3nt: TGCGCCAGCAGCCAAGCGGGGAGCACAGATACGCAGTATTTT
CDR3aa: CASSQAGSTDTQYF

j_gene: TRBJ2-3
abundance: -
v_gene: TRBV11-3
d_gene: TRBD1
CDR3nt: TGTGCCAGCAGCTCAAACAGGGGAGATACGCAGTATTTT
CDR3aa: CASSSNRGDTQYF

j_gene: TRBJ1-2
abundance: many
v_gene: TRBV29-1
d_gene: TRBD1
CDR3nt: TGCAGCTACTGGACAGGGATAGGCTACACCTTC
CDR3aa: CSYWTGIGYTF

j_gene: TRBJ2-7
abundance: many
v_gene: TRBV20-1
d_gene: -
CDR3nt: TGCAGTGCTAGAGGTAGTGGGGGAGGAGAGCAGTACTTC
CDR3aa: CSARGSGGGEQYF

j_gene: TRBJ2-2
abundance: -
v_gene: TRBV12-3/TRBV12-4
d_gene: -
CDR3nt: TGTGCCAGCACCCCGAAAACCCAGGGATTTGCCGGGGAGCTGTTTTTT
CDR3aa: CASTPKTQGFAGELFF

j_gene: TRBJ2-5
abundance: few
v_gene: TRBV5-1
d_gene: TRBD2
CDR3nt: TGCGCCAGCAGCTCTTTAGCGGGAGGACAAGAGACCCAGTACTTC
CDR3aa: CASSSLAGGQETQYF

j_gene: TRBJ2-3
abundance: many
v_gene: TRBV5-1
d_gene: -
CDR3nt: TGCGCCAGCAGCTTGGGGGCCACGGATACGCAGTATTTT
CDR3aa: CASSLGATDTQYF

j_gene: TRBJ2-1
abundance: -
v_gene: TRBV4-2
d_gene: TRBD2
CDR3nt: TGTGCCAGCAGCCAATCTGCTAGCGGGGGCACCTACAATGAGCAGTTCTTC
CDR3aa: CASSQSASGGTYNEQFF

j_gene: TRBJ1-1
abundance: many
v_gene: TRBV29-1
d_gene: -
CDR3nt: TGCAGCGTTGAAAACTGGTCCGGGACTGAAGCTTTCTTT
CDR3aa: CSVENWSGTEAFF

j_gene: TRBJ1-2
abundance: many
v_gene: TRBV20-1
d_gene: TRBD1
CDR3nt: TGCAGTGCTGCCGCCGGGACAGGGGGTGACGGCTACACCTTC
CDR3aa: CSAAAGTGGDGYTF

j_gene: TRBJ2-7
abundance: many
v_gene: TRBV12-3/TRBV12-4
d_gene: -
CDR3nt: TGTGCCAGCAGCCGAAGGACGGGGGAGCAGTACTTC
CDR3aa: CASSRRTGEQYF